The clone carrying this TCR beta chain was observed a few times. The antigen is not known. These data come from a study of T-cell reconstitution after alpha-beta-depleted transplantation in children. The CDR3 runs to 15 residues. Losses at the gene ends were 3 bases for V and 4 bases for J; bases not matched to a gene: 8. Germline lookup yields CDR1 SGHTA and CDR2 FQGNSA. Whole-study findings and limits: As was reported, about two months after transplant, alpha-beta T cells came from several hundred expanded graft clones. From newly produced T cells came most of the T-cell counts and diversity one year after transplant.

Unique molecular identifiers featured in how the TCRbeta library was prepared. TCRdb reprocessed the PCR reads with MiXCR, giving one entry per CDR3 protein. The data hold more than 500,000 distinct CDR3 sequences, with about an eighth observed a single time. The sample was PBMCs, mostly from graft donor cells, taken 180 days after TCRalphabeta/CD19-depleted stem cell transplant. This chain uses TRBV7-2 with TRBJ2-7; 8 positions match TRBD1. The receptor was isolated from a female patient aged 2-10 years who had a stem cell transplant for aplastic anemia, so the T cells may come from the graft donor. The chain's CDR3 is CASSLGQAGTYEQYF. As DNA, the CDR3 is TGTGCCAGCAGCTTGGGACAGGCTGGCACTTACGAGCAGTACTTC.